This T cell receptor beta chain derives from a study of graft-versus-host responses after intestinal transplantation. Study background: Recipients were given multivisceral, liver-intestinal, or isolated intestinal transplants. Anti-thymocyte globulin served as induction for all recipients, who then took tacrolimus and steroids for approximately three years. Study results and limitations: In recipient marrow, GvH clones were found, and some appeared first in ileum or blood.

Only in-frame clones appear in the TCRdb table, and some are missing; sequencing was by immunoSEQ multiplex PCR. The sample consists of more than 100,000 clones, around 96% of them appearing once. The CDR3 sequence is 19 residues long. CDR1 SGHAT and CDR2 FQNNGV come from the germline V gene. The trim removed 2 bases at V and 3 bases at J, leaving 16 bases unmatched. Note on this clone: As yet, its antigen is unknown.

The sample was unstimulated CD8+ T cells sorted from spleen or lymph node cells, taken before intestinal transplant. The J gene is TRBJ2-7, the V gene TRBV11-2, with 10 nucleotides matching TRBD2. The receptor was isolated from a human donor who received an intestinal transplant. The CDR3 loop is CASSLYPSGSSRALYEQYF. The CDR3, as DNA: TGTGCCAGCAGCTTATACCCTAGCGGGAGTTCTCGGGCCCTCTACGAGCAGTACTTC.